This TCR beta chain was identified in a study of memory CD4+ T cells and cytomegalovirus serostatus. The overall study: This sample comes from healthy Belgian adults, 9 CMV seropositive, approximately 22 seronegative. Whole-study findings and limits: Each of around 69 CMV-associated TCRbeta sequences occurred in one to five individuals. CMV serostatus prediction reached median AUC approximately 0.96, or 0.89 with US-trained model. Suggested: most of the CMV-linked TCR signature lies in CD4+ memory cells.

Single viable CD3+CD4+CD8-CD45RO+ cells were sorted as the memory CD4+ T cells. With regard to this clone: Antigen specificity is unknown.

CDR1 SGHDT and CDR2 YYEEEE come from the germline V gene. Trimming removed 4 bases from V and 8 bases from J, with 19 bases in between. This CDR3 is built from 15 residues. Produced via immunoSEQ multiplex PCR; TCRdb's table is partial and in-frame only. This sample has over 35,000 clones, with around four fifths found just once. Sequenced input: memory CD4+ T cells from blood. The chain recombines TRBV5-6 with TRBJ2-1; the D gene is possibly TRBD2 (7 bases). The sequence came from an adult in good health and CMV-seronegative. CDR3 bases: TGTGCCAGCAGCCCGGGGAGGAGGGGGGGAGATGAGCAGTTCTTC. It translates to CASSPGRRGGDEQFF.